Following are 14 T cell receptor beta chains from one sample sequenced in a study of vaccination effects on CD4 cells after COVID-19. Having been cultured for roughly 10 days, the cells underwent CD4+ T cell isolation. Which antigens these TCRs recognize remains unknown. This table comes from immunoSEQ multiplex PCR, and its TCRdb copy is limited to in-frame clones, with some not included. The sample shows over 45,000 clones, 50% to 70% of them seen only once. Sequences were derived from CD4+ T cells from PBMCs cultured without peptide, sampled before COVID-19 vaccination. Receptors were obtained from a human donor who received a COVID-19 vaccine.

This clone was counted only a few times. The chain joins TRBV5-1 to TRBJ2-1, with a possible D match to TRBD2 (6 bases). Germline V gives CDR1 SGHRS, CDR2 YFSETQ. V was clipped by 2 bases and J by 7 bases, with 16 bases between them. The CDR3 is 15 residues long. CDR3 amino acids: CASSFGGGRENEQFF. The CDR3 DNA follows: TGCGCCAGCAGCTTTGGGGGAGGTAGAGAGAATGAGCAGTTCTTC.

The CDR3 region is CASSQGASGIADTQYF. CDR3 nucleotides: TGTGCCAGCAGCCAAGGGGCTAGCGGGATCGCAGATACGCAGTATTTT. The chain uses TRBV4-2 and TRBJ2-3; 9 bases are a match to TRBD2. V lost 1 base to trimming and J lost 4 bases; unmatched junction nucleotides: 6. Germline V gene data show CDR1 as LGHNA and CDR2 as YNFKEQ. The CDR3 has 16 amino acids.

This clone was recorded a few times. The rearrangement uses TRBV3-1 (or the pseudogene TRBV3-2) and TRBJ2-2; no definite D call. The CDR3 length is 13 residues. Trimming left V 0 bases short and J 12 bases short, with 11 bases between. Germline V gene sequence: CDR1 LGHDT, CDR2 YNNKEL (reference sequence). The CDR3 sequence: CASSQDARPKLFF. The DNA for the CDR3 is TGTGCCAGCAGCCAAGACGCTAGACCAAAGCTGTTTTTT.

This clone appeared a few times. This chain links TRBV4-1 with TRBJ1-5; D ambiguous. Germline values: CDR1 MGHRA, CDR2 YSYEKL. Trimming shortened V by 1 base and J by 8 bases, and 9 bases separated the two germline ends. The CDR3 runs 13 residues. This chain's CDR3 is CASSQARKEPQHF. The CDR3 bases are TGCGCCAGCAGCCAAGCCAGGAAGGAGCCCCAGCATTTT.

The J gene is TRBJ1-2, the V gene TRBV15; D ambiguous. Trimming shortened V by 3 bases and J by 3 bases, and 14 bases separated the two germline ends. Looked up from germline, CDR1 is LNHNV and CDR2 is YYDKDF (reference sequence). CDR3 length: 15 residues. This CDR3 reads CATSSWTQLYYGYTF. The CDR3 DNA reads as TGTGCCACCAGCAGCTGGACTCAGCTGTACTATGGCTACACCTTC.

This clone was seen a few times. The V call is TRBV29-1, the J call TRBJ1-5; TRBD1 is a possible D gene (5 bases). Germline V gene data show CDR1 as SQVTM and CDR2 as ANQGSEA. The CDR3 runs to 14 residues. Trimming cost V 4 bases and J 2 bases, with 12 bases left between them. DNA for the CDR3: TGCAGCGTTGTCGGGACGGACCGCAATCAGCCCCAGCATTTT. This encodes CSVVGTDRNQPQHF.

This clone occurred a few times. The CDR3 protein is CATSDTVAGDQPQHF. In nucleotides, the CDR3 is TGTGCCACCAGTGATACGGTGGCGGGTGATCAGCCCCAGCATTTT. The chain employs TRBV24-1 and TRBJ1-5; no reliable D call. V dropped 3 bases and J dropped 5 bases, with 13 bases sitting between them. The CDR3 sequence is 15 residues long. Germline assignment: CDR1 KGHDR and CDR2 SFDVKD.

This clone was seen a handful of times. The chain couples TRBV18 to TRBJ1-2, with 10 bases lining up with TRBD1. V lost 5 bases to trimming and J lost 6 bases; unmatched junction nucleotides: 9. Germline-derived CDR1 and CDR2 are KGHSH and LQKENI. CDR3 length equals 15 residues. The CDR3 sequence is CASSARTGGADGYTF. The CDR3 nucleotides read TGTGCCAGCTCAGCGAGGACAGGGGGGGCGGATGGCTACACCTTC.

The chain employs TRBV10-1 and TRBJ1-2, with 10 bases identical to TRBD1. Looked up from germline, CDR1 is WNHNN and CDR2 is SYGVQD (reference sequence). The CDR3 extends over 16 amino acids. Losses at the gene ends were 4 bases for V and 3 bases for J; bases not matched to a gene: 8. The CDR3 DNA reads as TGCGCCAGCAGTGCGGGACAGGGGATCCGAGACTATGGCTACACCTTC. Amino acid sequence: CASSAGQGIRDYGYTF.

V usage is TRBV4-1 and J usage is TRBJ1-1; D not certain. Germline CDR1 MGHRA, CDR2 YSYEKL. Deletions cut 1 base from V and 3 bases from J, with 6 bases between. CDR3 length equals 13 residues. The CDR3, as DNA: TGCGCCAGCAGCCAAGCCCGGGACACTGAAGCTTTCTTT. This codes for CASSQARDTEAFF.

The table lists this clone with a few counts. This chain uses TRBV6-5 with TRBJ2-1, with 16 nucleotides matching TRBD2. CDR3 size: 13 residues. V shed 6 bases and J 15 bases; nucleotides not matched to a gene: 5. In germline, CDR1 is MNHEY, CDR2 SVGAGI. In DNA form, the CDR3 reads TGTGCCAGCAGGGGACTAGCGGGAGGGCGTGGGTTCTTC. Its translation: CASRGLAGGRGFF.

The chain recombines TRBV3-1 (or the pseudogene TRBV3-2) with TRBJ2-6; 8 bases line up with TRBD1. The V gene's germline CDR1 is LGHDT and CDR2 YNNKEL (reference sequence). There are 15 residues in the CDR3. The ends lost 1 base at V and 5 bases at J; junction bases unmatched: 1. CDR3: CASSQGDRRANVLTF. The CDR3 nucleotides read TGTGCCAGCAGCCAAGGGGACAGGAGGGCCAACGTCCTGACTTTC.

The genes are TRBV6-1 and TRBJ2-5, with 8 nucleotides matching TRBD2. CDR1 is MNHNS, CDR2 SASEGT, per germline. CDR3 length: 15 amino acids. J gave up 3 bases and V 3 bases, and 6 bases lay outside the gene matches. CDR3 sequence: CASSEMAGGKETQYF. Written as DNA, the CDR3 is TGTGCCAGCAGTGAGATGGCGGGGGGCAAAGAGACCCAGTACTTC.

The sample holds a few counts of this clone. The chain couples TRBV6-4 to TRBJ2-2, with 8 bases lining up with TRBD2. V lost 0 bases, J lost 5 bases, and 2 bases stayed unmatched. This CDR3 region has 15 residues. Germline V gives CDR1 MRHNA, CDR2 SNTAGT. The CDR3: CASSDSASGTGELFF. CDR3 nucleotide sequence: TGTGCCAGCAGTGACTCGGCTAGCGGGACCGGGGAGCTGTTTTTT.